The 30 T cell receptor beta chains presented below share a single source sample, sequenced in a study of T-cell memory formation after mild COVID-19. TCRdb itself ran the 5' RACE reads through MiXCR, one entry per CDR3 protein. The table records about 470,000 distinct CDR3 sequences, 20% to 30% of them present only once. Sequencing input: PBMCs or a T cell subset sorted from them (not recorded which). Receptor source: an adult woman who had mild COVID-19 (a few samples of this study predate the infection). Cell type and time point are not known.

The table lists this clonotype with a few counts. CDR3 nucleotides: TGTGCCAGCAGCCAATCTAGCGGGAGTAACACCGGGGAGCTGTTTTTT. This gives the protein CASSQSSGSNTGELFF. The chain employs TRBV3-1 and TRBJ2-2; 10 nucleotides match TRBD2. Unmatched junction bases numbered 2, after V lost 2 bases and J lost 2 bases. Germline CDR1 LGHDT, CDR2 YNNKEL (reference sequence). This CDR3 comprises 16 residues. The entire variable domain, with the rest obtained from reference TRBV3-1 and TRBJ2-2, is as follows: DTAVSQTPKYLVTQMGNDKSIKCEQNLGHDTMYWYKQDSKKFLKIMFSYNNKELIINETVPNRFSPKSPDKAHLNLHINSLELGDSAVYFCASSQSSGSNTGELFFGEGSRLTVL.

The chain carries TRBV3-1 and TRBJ2-5, with a weak D call TRBD2 (6 bases). The CDR3 is 14 residues long. The V end was cut by 0 bases, the J end by 5 bases, with 10 bases between. Germline CDR1 is LGHDT and CDR2 is YNNKEL (reference sequence). The CDR3 loop is CASSQDGGGETQYF. In DNA form, the CDR3 reads TGTGCCAGCAGCCAAGATGGTGGGGGGGAGACCCAGTACTTC.

The sample holds a few counts of this clonotype. The genes are TRBV7-9 and TRBJ2-3; possibly TRBD1 for D (6 bases). The CDR3 runs to 14 residues. V lost 4 bases to trimming and J lost 4 bases, with 12 bases between them. The germline V gene has CDR1 SEHNR and CDR2 FQNEAQ (reference sequence). The CDR3 reads CASSSGQTSDTQYF. CDR3 DNA sequence: TGTGCCAGCAGCTCCGGACAGACCTCAGATACGCAGTATTTT.

The chain joins TRBV7-9 to TRBJ2-1; D tentatively fits TRBD1 or TRBD2 (5 bases each). CDR3 length: 15 residues. Trimming took off 7 bases at V and 0 bases at J, with 13 bases between the two ends. Germline CDR1 and CDR2: SEHNR and FQNEAQ (reference sequence). DNA for the CDR3: TGTGCCAGCACCAAAGGGACCGGCTCCTACAATGAGCAGTTCTTC. The encoded protein is CASTKGTGSYNEQFF.

This clonotype was seen more than once but under ten times. The chain has TRBV5-1 and TRBJ2-3; a weak D match, TRBD1 (7 bases). CDR1 and CDR2 from the germline V gene are SGHRS and YFSETQ. The CDR3 runs to 16 residues. With 0 bases removed from V and 5 bases from J, the gap between germline ends came to 16 bases. CDR3 in amino acids: CASSLAILQGGDTQYF. For the CDR3, the DNA is TGCGCCAGCAGCTTGGCAATTCTCCAGGGGGGAGATACGCAGTATTTT.

This clonotype has only a few counts. V and J are TRBV3-1 and TRBJ2-1; D is perhaps TRBD2 (6 bases). Germline assignment: CDR1 LGHDT and CDR2 YNNKEL (reference sequence). The CDR3 covers 14 residues. V lost 5 bases and J lost 6, with 14 bases in between. The CDR3 reads CASSKGSGPNEQFF. The CDR3 nucleotides read TGTGCCAGCAGCAAAGGGAGCGGGCCCAATGAGCAGTTCTTC.

The sample holds a few counts of this clonotype. The chain uses TRBV21-1 and TRBJ1-2. TRBV21-1 counts as a pseudogene. This CDR3 contains 13 residues. CDR3 sequence: CASSPRQAYGYTF. CDR3 coding DNA: TGTGCCAGCAGCCCCAGGCAGGCCTATGGCTACACCTTC.

The chain carries TRBV7-9 and TRBJ2-5; D is perhaps TRBD2 (6 bases). Germline V gene lookup returns CDR1 SEHNR and CDR2 FQNEAQ (reference sequence). The V end lost 4 bases, the J end lost 8 bases, and 14 bases lay between the germline ends. This CDR3 is built from 13 residues. The CDR3 DNA is TGTGCCAGCAGCTCGGGACTTGAGCTTACCCAGTACTTC. Its protein is CASSSGLELTQYF.

The rearrangement links TRBV5-6 to TRBJ2-7; 8 bases are shared with TRBD2. Trimming cost V 4 bases and J 3 bases; bases outside gene matches: 6. The CDR3 has 14 amino acids. Germline CDR1 reads SGHDT; CDR2 reads YYEEEE. CDR3 protein: CASSPRTSRYEQYF. The CDR3 nucleotides are TGTGCCAGCAGCCCCCGGACTAGCCGCTACGAGCAGTACTTC.

J is TRBJ2-2 and V is TRBV7-3; TRBD1 might be the D (5 bases). Trimming pared 7 bases from V and 3 bases from J, leaving 12 bases between. Germline V gene data show CDR1 as SGHTA and CDR2 as FQGTGA. The CDR3 length is 14 residues. The CDR3 sequence: CASTPDRYTGELFF. As DNA, the CDR3 is TGTGCCAGCACACCAGACAGATACACCGGGGAGCTGTTTTTT.

This clonotype came up a few times. This rearrangement joins TRBV5-1 to TRBJ1-2, with D unresolved. The CDR3 sequence is 15 residues long. Germline CDR1 is SGHRS and CDR2 is YFSETQ. Trimming left V 0 bases short and J 4 bases short, with 13 bases between. The CDR3 region has the DNA TGCGCCAGCAGCTTGGAGGACGGCCCCGGCTATGGCTACACCTTC. Residues: CASSLEDGPGYGYTF.

This clonotype has only a few counts. The chain has TRBV3-1 and TRBJ2-3; D tentatively fits TRBD1 or TRBD2 (5 bases each). The CDR3 is 16 amino acids. The germline gives CDR1 LGHDT, CDR2 YNNKEL (reference sequence). V shed 4 bases and J shed 0 bases, with 14 bases lying between them. CDR3 residues: CASSPYGAQSTDTQYF. In DNA form, the CDR3 reads TGTGCCAGCAGCCCCTACGGGGCACAGAGCACAGATACGCAGTATTTT.

The gene calls are TRBV19 and TRBJ1-2; D uncertain. Germline V lookup: CDR1 LNHDA, CDR2 SQIVND (reference sequence). The CDR3 contains 13 residues. Trimming stripped 3 bases from V and 6 bases from J, with 11 bases between. The CDR3 DNA sequence: TGTGCCAGTAGTATCGGGTACGGGAATGGCTACACCTTC. It translates to CASSIGYGNGYTF.

This chain uses TRBV2 with TRBJ2-7; 9 bases line up with TRBD1. V shed 6 bases and J 2 bases; nucleotides not matched to a gene: 11. This CDR3 spans 16 amino acids. Germline CDR1 reads SNHLY; CDR2 reads FYNNEI. CDR3 amino acids: CASRSPGTGLPYEQYF. CDR3 coding DNA: TGTGCCAGCAGAAGCCCCGGGACAGGGCTCCCCTACGAGCAGTACTTC.

The table lists this clonotype with a few counts. V and J are TRBV18 and TRBJ1-2, with 8 bases aligning to TRBD1. Germline V lookup: CDR1 KGHSH, CDR2 LQKENI. The length of the CDR3 is 13 residues. Trimming cost V 5 bases and J 6 bases; bases outside gene matches: 5. Here the CDR3 reads CASSMTGEDGYTF. DNA for the CDR3: TGTGCCAGCTCAATGACAGGGGAGGATGGCTACACCTTC.

The chain recombines TRBV3-1 with TRBJ1-5; no clear D. V dropped 8 bases and J dropped 3 bases, with 5 bases sitting between them. Per germline, CDR1 LGHDT and CDR2 YNNKEL (reference sequence). CDR3 length: 11 amino acids. CDR3 sequence: CASGDNQPQHF. Here the CDR3 DNA reads TGTGCCAGCGGTGACAATCAGCCCCAGCATTTT.

This clonotype was observed a few times. The V gene is TRBV25-1, the J gene TRBJ1-3, with D hard to call. Germline V gene data show CDR1 as MGHDK and CDR2 as SYGVNS. Trimming removed 1 base from V and 8 bases from J, with 9 bases in between. This CDR3 has 13 amino acids. The CDR3 DNA sequence: TGTGCCAGCAGTGAATCCCGGGGAGACACCATATATTTT. Its translation is CASSESRGDTIYF.

The rearrangement uses TRBV18 and TRBJ2-7, with 12 positions matching TRBD2. Germline V gives CDR1 KGHSH, CDR2 LQKENI. Trimming removed 6 bases from V and 5 bases from J; junction bases left unmatched: 8. This CDR3 region has 15 residues. As DNA, the CDR3 is TGTGCCAGCTCGTCTAGCGGGGGGGTAGTTAACGAGCAGTACTTC. As protein: CASSSSGGVVNEQYF.

This clonotype was seen only a few times. The chain combines TRBV5-1 with TRBJ1-5, with a weak D call TRBD1 (5 bases). The CDR3 runs to 15 residues. Trimming stripped 0 bases from V and 7 bases from J, with 14 bases between. CDR1 and CDR2 from the germline V gene are SGHRS and YFSETQ. In nucleotides, the CDR3 is TGCGCCAGCAGCTTGGAGGACCCGGCAGGGCAGCCCCAGCATTTT. It is translated as CASSLEDPAGQPQHF.

This clonotype was seen more than once but under ten times. The J gene is TRBJ2-1, the V gene TRBV20-1; D might be TRBD1 or TRBD2, each matching 6 bases. The length of the CDR3 is 14 residues. The germline V and J ends were trimmed by 5 bases and 0 bases, with 11 bases remaining between them. From germline, CDR1 is DFQATT and CDR2 SNEGSKA (reference sequence). The CDR3 DNA reads TGCAGTGCTGCCGAGGGGGGCTCCTACAATGAGCAGTTCTTC. Translation gives CSAAEGGSYNEQFF.

The rearrangement uses TRBV19 and TRBJ2-1; 10 positions agree with TRBD2. CDR3 length equals 15 residues. Germline V lookup: CDR1 LNHDA, CDR2 SQIVND (reference sequence). J gave up 7 bases and V 2 bases, and 5 bases lay outside the gene matches. This CDR3 reads CASSIRTSGLNEQFF. DNA of the CDR3: TGTGCCAGTAGTATACGGACTAGCGGCTTAAATGAGCAGTTCTTC.

This clonotype has just a few counts. The rearrangement links TRBV20-1 to TRBJ2-1, with 11 bases matching TRBD2. CDR1 is DFQATT and CDR2 is SNEGSKA in the germline V gene (reference sequence). J lost 4 bases, V lost 4 bases, and 9 bases had no gene match. The CDR3 is 16 amino acids. CDR3 in DNA: TGCAGTGCTATCGGTCTAGCGGGGGGACTATACAATGAGCAGTTCTTC. Translating gives CSAIGLAGGLYNEQFF.

The chain couples TRBV7-2 to TRBJ2-1, with TRBD2 matching 7 bases. The CDR3 covers 16 residues. Germline trimming cut 5 bases from V and 2 bases from J; bases unmatched to any gene: 9. Germline-derived CDR1 and CDR2 are SGHTA and FQGNSA. CDR3 sequence (DNA): TGTGCCAGCAGCCCTAGGAGCGGGGCCGCCTACAATGAGCAGTTCTTC. The encoded protein is CASSPRSGAAYNEQFF. Complete variable domain (other parts from reference TRBV7-2 and TRBJ2-1): GAGVSQSPSNKVTEKGKDVELRCDPISGHTALYWYRQSLGQGLEFLIYFQGNSAPDKSGLPSDRFSAERTGGSVSTLTIQRTQQEDSAVYLCASSPRSGAAYNEQFFGPGTRLTVL.

The chain employs TRBV30 and TRBJ2-2; D is uncertain. Trimming left V 4 bases short and J 2 bases short, with 5 bases between. Germline V gene sequence: CDR1 GTSNPN, CDR2 SVGIG (reference sequence). The CDR3 spans 12 residues. CDR3 in DNA: TGTGCCTGGACAGATAACACCGGGGAGCTGTTTTTT. It codes for CAWTDNTGELFF. The complete variable domain, with remaining parts taken from reference TRBV30 and TRBJ2-2, reads SQTIHQWPATLVQPVGSPLSLECTVEGTSNPNLYWYRQAAGRGLQLLFYSVGIGQISSEVPQNLSASRPQDRQFILSSKKLLLSDSGFYLCAWTDNTGELFFGEGSRLTVL.

The rearrangement uses TRBV13 and TRBJ2-6; 7 bases fit TRBD2. CDR1 PRHDT and CDR2 FYEKMQ come from the germline V gene (reference sequence). J lost 0 bases, V lost 5 bases, and 13 bases had no gene match. This CDR3 is built from 19 residues. The CDR3 sequence is CASSPFGGRAHSGANVLTF. The CDR3 DNA is TGTGCCAGCAGCCCCTTCGGTGGGAGGGCCCACTCTGGGGCCAACGTCCTGACTTTC.

This clonotype was detected only a few times. The V and J genes are TRBV7-9 and TRBJ2-3, with 7 bases aligning to TRBD2. Germline V gene sequence: CDR1 SEHNR, CDR2 FQNEAQ (reference sequence). V trimming: 3 bases; J trimming: 2 bases; junction bases outside the gene matches: 11. This CDR3 has 17 amino acids. CDR3 sequence (DNA): TGTGCCAGCAGCTTCACTCTCAGCGGGGCTATCACAGATACGCAGTATTTT. It translates to CASSFTLSGAITDTQYF.

The gene calls are TRBV7-9 and TRBJ2-5; TRBD1 matches 9 bases. Per germline, CDR1 SEHNR and CDR2 FQNEAQ (reference sequence). V gave up 5 bases and J gave up 5 bases; unmatched junction bases: 12. The CDR3 length is 16 residues. CDR3 nucleotide sequence: TGTGCCAGCAGCCAGTGGGGGACAGGGATGAGGGAGACCCAGTACTTC. Translating it yields CASSQWGTGMRETQYF.

This clonotype occurred a few times. V gene TRBV9 combines with J gene TRBJ2-7, with D perhaps TRBD2 (5 bases). CDR3 length: 15 amino acids. Per germline, CDR1 SGDLS and CDR2 YYNGEE. Trimming took off 0 bases at V and 5 bases at J, with 15 bases between the two ends. This CDR3 reads CASSVELNGRDEQYF. CDR3 in DNA: TGTGCCAGCAGCGTAGAACTAAATGGGAGAGACGAGCAGTACTTC.

The genes are TRBV9 and TRBJ1-3; D is possibly TRBD1 (6 bases). Trimming cost V 1 base and J 4 bases, with 18 bases left between them. The CDR3 length is 17 residues. Germline V gives CDR1 SGDLS, CDR2 YYNGEE. CDR3 bases: TGTGCCAGCAGCGTAAAACAACAGGGAATCGGAGGAAACACCATATATTTT. It codes for CASSVKQQGIGGNTIYF.

This clonotype has only a few counts. The rearrangement joins TRBV2 to TRBJ2-5; perhaps TRBD2 as D (6 bases). With 4 bases removed from V and 5 bases from J, the gap between germline ends came to 14 bases. CDR3 length equals 14 residues. Germline CDR1 is SNHLY and CDR2 is FYNNEI. The CDR3 coding sequence is TGTGCCAGCAGTGCGAGGGGCCGGGGGGAGACCCAGTACTTC. It yields the protein CASSARGRGETQYF.